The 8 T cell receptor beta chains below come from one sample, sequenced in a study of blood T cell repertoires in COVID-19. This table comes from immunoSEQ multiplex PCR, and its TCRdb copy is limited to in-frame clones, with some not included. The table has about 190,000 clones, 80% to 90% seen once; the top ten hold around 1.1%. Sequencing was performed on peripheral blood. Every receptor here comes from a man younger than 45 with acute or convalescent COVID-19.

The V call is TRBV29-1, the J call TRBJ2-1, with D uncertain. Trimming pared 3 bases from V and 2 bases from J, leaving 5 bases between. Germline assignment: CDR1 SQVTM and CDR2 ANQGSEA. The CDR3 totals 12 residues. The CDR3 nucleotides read TGCAGCGTTGAGAGCCCCTACAATGAGCAGTTCTTC. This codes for CSVESPYNEQFF.

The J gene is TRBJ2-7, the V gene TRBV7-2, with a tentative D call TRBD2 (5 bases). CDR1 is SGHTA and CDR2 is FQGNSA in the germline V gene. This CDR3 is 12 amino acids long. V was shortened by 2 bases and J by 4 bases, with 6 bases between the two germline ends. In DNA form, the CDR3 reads TGTGCCAGCAGCTTAAGAGGGTACGAGCAGTACTTC. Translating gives CASSLRGYEQYF.

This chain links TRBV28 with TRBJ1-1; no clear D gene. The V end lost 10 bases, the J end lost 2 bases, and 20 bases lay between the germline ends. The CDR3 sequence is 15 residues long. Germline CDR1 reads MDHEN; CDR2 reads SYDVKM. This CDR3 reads CAIRTGAAANTEAFF. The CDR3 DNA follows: TGTGCCATCCGGACTGGCGCCGCGGCTAACACTGAAGCTTTCTTT.

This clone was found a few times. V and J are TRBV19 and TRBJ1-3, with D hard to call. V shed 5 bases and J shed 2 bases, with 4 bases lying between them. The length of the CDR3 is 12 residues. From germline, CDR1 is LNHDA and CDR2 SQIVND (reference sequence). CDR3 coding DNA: TGTGCCAGTAGTCCTCCTGGAAACACCATATATTTT. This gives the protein CASSPPGNTIYF.

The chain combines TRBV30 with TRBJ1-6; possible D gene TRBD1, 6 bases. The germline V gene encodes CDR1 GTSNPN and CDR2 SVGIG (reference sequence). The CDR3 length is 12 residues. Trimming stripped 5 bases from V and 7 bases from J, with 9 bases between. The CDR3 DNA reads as TGTGCCTGGTCAACAGGGAATTCACCCCTCCACTTT. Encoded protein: CAWSTGNSPLHF.

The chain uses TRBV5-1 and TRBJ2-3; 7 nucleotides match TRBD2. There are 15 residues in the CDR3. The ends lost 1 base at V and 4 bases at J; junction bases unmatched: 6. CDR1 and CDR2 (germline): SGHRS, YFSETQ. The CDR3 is CASSLFAGDPDTQYF. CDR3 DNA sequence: TGCGCCAGCAGCTTGTTCGCGGGAGACCCAGATACGCAGTATTTT. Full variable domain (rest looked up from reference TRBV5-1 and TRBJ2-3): KAGVTQTPRYLIKTRGQQVTLSCSPISGHRSVSWYQQTPGQGLQFLFEYFSETQRNKGNFPGRFSGRQFSNSRSEMNVSTLELGDSALYLCASSLFAGDPDTQYFGPGTRLTVL.

CDR3 sequence reads: CASSSTGTGRTNEQFF. The CDR3 nucleotides read TGTGCCAGCAGTTCCACCGGGACAGGGAGGACCAATGAGCAGTTCTTC. The V call is TRBV6-5, the J call TRBJ2-1, with 9 bases aligning to TRBD1. This CDR3 is 16 amino acids long. Germline trimming cut 4 bases from V and 6 bases from J; bases unmatched to any gene: 10. Germline lookup yields CDR1 MNHEY and CDR2 SVGAGI.

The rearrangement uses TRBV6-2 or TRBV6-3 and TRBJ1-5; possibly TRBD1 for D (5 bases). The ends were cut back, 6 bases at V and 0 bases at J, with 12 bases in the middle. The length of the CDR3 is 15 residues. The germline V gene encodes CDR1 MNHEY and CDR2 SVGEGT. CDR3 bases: TGTGCCAGCAGCCCCTTAGGGGTTAGCAATCAGCCCCAGCATTTT. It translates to CASSPLGVSNQPQHF.